This T cell receptor (beta chain) was captured in a study of cytomegalovirus exposure and HLA in healthy donors. The overall study: A preliminary data release comprised roughly 80 million unique TCRs obtained from HLA-typed donors.

The length of the CDR3 is 13 residues. V was clipped by 3 bases and J by 5 bases; unmatched bases: 2. Germline CDR1 is SGHTA and CDR2 is FQGTGA. Primers included in the PCR were 60 Vbeta and 13 Jbeta primers. Sequencing used immunoSEQ multiplex PCR; TCRdb keeps in-frame clones, though not all of them. The data hold 150,000 or so clones, with roughly 80% observed a single time. The table lists this clone with a few counts. The chain recombines TRBV7-3 with TRBJ1-1; 8 nucleotides align to TRBD1. Material for sequencing was PBMCs. The clonotype originates from a woman younger than 35 in good health and CMV-seronegative. The CDR3 DNA reads as TGTGCCAGCAGCTTGGACAGGGTTACTGAAGCTTTCTTT. Amino acid sequence: CASSLDRVTEAFF.